The T cell receptor (beta chain) under discussion was sequenced for a study of blood T cell repertoires in COVID-19. Study information: COVID-19 samples, acute and convalescent, were from the United States, Italy and Spain. Sources were T cells, B-cell-depleted T cells, or PBMCs; the material itself was cDNA or gDNA.

This clone was found a few times. Method: immunoSEQ multiplex PCR; TCRdb's copy keeps in-frame clones and lacks some. This table has about 200,000 clones, about 76% appearing once. With V trimmed by 4 bases and J by 8 bases, 15 bases remained unmatched. The CDR3 is 16 residues long. The germline gives CDR1 SEHNR, CDR2 FQNEAQ (reference sequence). The J gene is TRBJ1-2, the V gene TRBV7-9; TRBD1 aligns across 8 bases. The sequenced sample consisted of peripheral blood. This TCR was recovered from a woman aged 40 to 55 with COVID-19, enrolled during active disease. CDR3 residues: CASSSSWTGRGWGYTF. The DNA for the CDR3 is TGTGCCAGCAGCTCTTCCTGGACAGGGAGAGGCTGGGGCTACACCTTC.